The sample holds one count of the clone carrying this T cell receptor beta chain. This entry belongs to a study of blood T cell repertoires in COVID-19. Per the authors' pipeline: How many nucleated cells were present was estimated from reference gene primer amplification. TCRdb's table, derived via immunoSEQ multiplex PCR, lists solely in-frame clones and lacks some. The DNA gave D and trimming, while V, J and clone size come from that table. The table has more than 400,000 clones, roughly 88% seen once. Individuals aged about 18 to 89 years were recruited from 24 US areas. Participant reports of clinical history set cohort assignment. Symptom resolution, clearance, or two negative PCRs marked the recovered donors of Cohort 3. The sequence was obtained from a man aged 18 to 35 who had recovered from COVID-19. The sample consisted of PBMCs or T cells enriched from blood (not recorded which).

The CDR3 protein is CASRVSGTGANSPLHF. CDR3 in DNA: TGTGCCAGCAGGGTATCCGGGACAGGAGCTAATTCACCCCTCCACTTT. This chain uses TRBV2 with TRBJ1-6, with 8 bases lining up with TRBD1. This CDR3 is built from 16 residues. The germline CDR1 and CDR2 sequences are SNHLY and FYNNEI. The J segment lost 6 bases and the V segment lost 6 bases, leaving 10 bases of the junction unmatched.